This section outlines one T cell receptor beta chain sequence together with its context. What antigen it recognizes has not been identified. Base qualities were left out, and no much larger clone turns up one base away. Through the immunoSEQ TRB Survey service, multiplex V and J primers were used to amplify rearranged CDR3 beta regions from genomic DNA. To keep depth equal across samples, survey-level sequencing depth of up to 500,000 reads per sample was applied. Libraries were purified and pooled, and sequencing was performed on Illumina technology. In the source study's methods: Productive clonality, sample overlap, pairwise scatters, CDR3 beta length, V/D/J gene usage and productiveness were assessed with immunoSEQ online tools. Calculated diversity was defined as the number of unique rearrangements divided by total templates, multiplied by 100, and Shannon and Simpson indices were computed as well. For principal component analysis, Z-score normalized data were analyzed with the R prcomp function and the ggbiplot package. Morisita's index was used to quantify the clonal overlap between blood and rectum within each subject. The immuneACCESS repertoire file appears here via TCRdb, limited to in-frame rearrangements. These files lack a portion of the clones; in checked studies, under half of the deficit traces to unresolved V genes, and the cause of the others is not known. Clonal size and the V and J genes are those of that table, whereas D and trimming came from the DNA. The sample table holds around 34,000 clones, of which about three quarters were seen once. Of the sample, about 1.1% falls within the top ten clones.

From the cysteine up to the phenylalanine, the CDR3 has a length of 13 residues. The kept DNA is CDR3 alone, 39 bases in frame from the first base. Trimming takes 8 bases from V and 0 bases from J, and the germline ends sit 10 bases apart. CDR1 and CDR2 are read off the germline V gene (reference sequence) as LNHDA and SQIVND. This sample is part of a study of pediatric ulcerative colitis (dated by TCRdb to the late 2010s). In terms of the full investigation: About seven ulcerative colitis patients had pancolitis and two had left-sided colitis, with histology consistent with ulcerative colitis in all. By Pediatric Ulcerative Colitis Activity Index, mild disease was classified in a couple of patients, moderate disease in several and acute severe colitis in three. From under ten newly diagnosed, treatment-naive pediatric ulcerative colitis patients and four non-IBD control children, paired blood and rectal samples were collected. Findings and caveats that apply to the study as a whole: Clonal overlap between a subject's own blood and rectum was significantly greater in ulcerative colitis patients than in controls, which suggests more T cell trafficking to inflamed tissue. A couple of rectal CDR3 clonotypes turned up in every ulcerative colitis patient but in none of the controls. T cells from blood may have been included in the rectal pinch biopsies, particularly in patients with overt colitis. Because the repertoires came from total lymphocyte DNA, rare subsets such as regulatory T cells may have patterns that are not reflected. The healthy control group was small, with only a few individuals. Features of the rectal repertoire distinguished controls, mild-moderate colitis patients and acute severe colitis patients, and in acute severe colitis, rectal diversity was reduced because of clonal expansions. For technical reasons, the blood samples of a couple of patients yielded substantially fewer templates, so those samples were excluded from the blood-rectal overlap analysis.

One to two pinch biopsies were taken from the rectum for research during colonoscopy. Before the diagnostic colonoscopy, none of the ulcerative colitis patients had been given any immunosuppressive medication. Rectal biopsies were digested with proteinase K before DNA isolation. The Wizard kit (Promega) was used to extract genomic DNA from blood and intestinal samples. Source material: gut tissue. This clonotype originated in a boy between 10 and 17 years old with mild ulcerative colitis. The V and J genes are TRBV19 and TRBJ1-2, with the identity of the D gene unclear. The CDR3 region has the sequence CASGAQTNYGYTF. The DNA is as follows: TGTGCCAGTGGAGCCCAGACTAACTATGGCTACACCTTC.